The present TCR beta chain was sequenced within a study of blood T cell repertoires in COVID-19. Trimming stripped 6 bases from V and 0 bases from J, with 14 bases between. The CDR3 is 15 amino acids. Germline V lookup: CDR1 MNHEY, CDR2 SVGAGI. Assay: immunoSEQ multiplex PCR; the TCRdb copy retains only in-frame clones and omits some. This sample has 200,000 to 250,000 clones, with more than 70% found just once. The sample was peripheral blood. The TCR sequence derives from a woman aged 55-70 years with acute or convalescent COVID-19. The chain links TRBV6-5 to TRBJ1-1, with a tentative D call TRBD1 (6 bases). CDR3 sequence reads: CASRSTDSLNTEAFF. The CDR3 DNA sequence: TGTGCCAGCAGATCCACGGACAGCCTGAACACTGAAGCTTTCTTT.